One sample yielded the 9 T cell receptor beta chains listed below, sequenced in a study of blood T cells in healthy people across ages. Then a second PCR, running roughly 7 to 11 cycles, was carried out with a sample-barcoded 5' primer and a J-beta primer mix. TCRdb reprocessed the 5' RACE reads with MiXCR, giving one entry per CDR3 protein. The sample records approximately 780,000 distinct CDR3 sequences, approximately 24% being singletons. The same specimen was also included in a second study, on T cells of mothers and their children.

Sequenced: blood. The source of these receptors is a boy between 10 and 17 years old in good health.

This clonotype was observed a handful of times. The chain links TRBV12-3 or TRBV12-4 to TRBJ2-5; 8 bases line up with TRBD2. The DNA end is more similar to TRBJ2-1, so the J call may be wrong. This CDR3 comprises 17 residues. The CDR3 DNA reads as TGTGCCAGCAGTTGGTGGCTGGGAGCGGGGGCCCGGAATGAGCAGTTCTTC. This encodes CASSWWLGAGARNEQFF.

This clonotype came up a few times. The chain uses TRBV10-3 and TRBJ2-1; 9 bases align to TRBD1. This CDR3 contains 13 residues. V dropped 10 bases and J dropped 6; count of bases not matched to a gene: 7. In germline, CDR1 is ENHRY, CDR2 SYGVKD. The CDR3 loop is CASWDREANEQFF. In DNA, the CDR3 is TGTGCCAGCTGGGACAGGGAGGCCAATGAGCAGTTCTTC.

The rearrangement links TRBV9 to TRBJ2-5; TRBD1 matches 7 bases. TRBJ2-7 explains the end of the DNA better; the J call may be wrong. The CDR3 covers 14 residues. From germline, CDR1 is SGDLS and CDR2 YYNGEE. CDR3 bases: TGTGCCAGCAGCGCACAGGGGATTGGCTACGAGCAGTACTTC. Protein product: CASSAQGIGYEQYF.

This clonotype was counted only a few times. V gene TRBV5-1 combines with J gene TRBJ1-2; D possibly corresponds to TRBD1 (5 bases). This CDR3 is built from 12 residues. Between the trimmed V and J ends, which lost 5 bases and 3 bases, there was a span of 8 bases. Per the germline V gene, CDR1 is SGHRS and CDR2 is YFSETQ. The CDR3 reads CASRGRDYGYTF. The CDR3 DNA reads as TGCGCCAGCAGAGGCAGGGACTATGGCTACACCTTC.

This clonotype was found a few times. V usage is TRBV29-1 and J usage is TRBJ2-7; the D gene is possibly TRBD2 (6 bases). V gave up 4 bases and J gave up 0 bases, with 7 bases separating them. There are 12 residues in the CDR3. Germline V CDR1 and CDR2: SQVTM, ANQGSEA. The CDR3 DNA is TGCAGCGTTGTGCGGGGCTCCTACGAGCAGTACTTC. This gives the protein CSVVRGSYEQYF.

The chain links TRBV11-2 to TRBJ2-7; 9 bases fit TRBD1. The V gene end was trimmed by 0 bases and the J gene end by 5 bases; junction bases not matched to a gene: 8. The CDR3 has 16 residues. Germline V gene lookup returns CDR1 SGHAT and CDR2 FQNNGV. The CDR3 nucleotides read TGTGCCAGCAGCTTAGAGCGCGGGACAGGGTCCCACGAGCAGTACTTC. It specifies CASSLERGTGSHEQYF.

There are a few counts of this clonotype. This chain joins TRBV29-1 and TRBJ1-1, with D unresolved. Per germline, CDR1 SQVTM and CDR2 ANQGSEA. The CDR3 totals 11 residues. Trimming took off 7 bases at V and 4 bases at J, with 10 bases between the two ends. The CDR3 bases are TGCAGCGGGTCCGGATTCACTGAAGCTTTCTTT. It codes for CSGSGFTEAFF.

This sequence joins TRBV5-1 and TRBJ1-4; 9 bases fit TRBD1. This CDR3 has 15 amino acids. The ends lost 4 bases at V and 8 bases at J; junction bases unmatched: 9. Germline V lookup: CDR1 SGHRS, CDR2 YFSETQ. This CDR3 is CASSPTGTGREKLFF. The CDR3 DNA reads as TGCGCCAGCAGCCCGACCGGGACAGGGAGGGAAAAACTGTTTTTT. Filled out from reference TRBV5-1 and TRBJ1-4, the complete variable domain reads KAGVTQTPRYLIKTRGQQVTLSCSPISGHRSVSWYQQTPGQGLQFLFEYFSETQRNKGNFPGRFSGRQFSNSRSEMNVSTLELGDSALYLCASSPTGTGREKLFFGSGTQLSVL.

There are a few counts of this clonotype. The rearrangement joins TRBV7-2 to TRBJ2-5; maybe TRBD2 (6 bases). The DNA end lines up better with TRBJ2-1; the J call may be wrong. There are 16 residues in the CDR3. Germline-derived CDR1 and CDR2 are SGHTA and FQGNSA. CDR3: CASSLAATRGLNEQFF. The DNA for the CDR3 is TGTGCCAGCAGCTTAGCGGCGACTAGGGGTCTCAATGAGCAGTTCTTC.